This T cell receptor beta chain was sequenced for a study of T cell responses to AZD1222 COVID-19 vaccine. Overall study context: Second-dose groups at about 4 or about 12 weeks were pooled.

The data were produced by immunoSEQ multiplex PCR, yet TCRdb's version contains in-frame clones alone and is incomplete. The repertoire consists of under 100,000 clones, with around 86% occurring once and the leading ten covering roughly 7.9%. In germline, CDR1 is SEHNR, CDR2 FQNEAQ (reference sequence). Unmatched junction bases numbered 10, after V lost 8 bases and J lost 3 bases. CDR3 length equals 18 residues. In its sample, this clone was seen once. The antigen is not known. Whole-study findings and limits: In a largely white British group with more females than males, clonal diversity was possibly underestimated. With two AZD1222 doses given, Spike-specific TCR breadth and depth both rose. Sampling captured repertoires only after the peak T cell response.

The material was peripheral blood, obtained on day 0 of AZD1222 vaccination. This sequence was found in an adult in good health. The chain has TRBV7-9 and TRBJ2-2, with 15 bases matching TRBD2. CDR3 region: CASGDGLAGGRDTGELFF. CDR3 nucleotides: TGTGCCAGCGGCGATGGACTAGCGGGAGGGAGGGACACCGGGGAGCTGTTTTTT.